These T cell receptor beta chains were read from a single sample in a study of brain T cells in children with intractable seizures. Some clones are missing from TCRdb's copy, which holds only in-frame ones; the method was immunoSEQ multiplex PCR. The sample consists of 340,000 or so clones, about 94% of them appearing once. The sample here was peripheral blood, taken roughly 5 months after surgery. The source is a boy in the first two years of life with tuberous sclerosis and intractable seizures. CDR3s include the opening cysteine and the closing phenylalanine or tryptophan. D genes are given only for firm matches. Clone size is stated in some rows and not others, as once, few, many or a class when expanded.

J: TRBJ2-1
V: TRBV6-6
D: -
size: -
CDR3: CATALKSSYNEQFF
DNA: TGTGCCACCGCCCTCAAGAGCTCCTACAATGAGCAGTTCTTC

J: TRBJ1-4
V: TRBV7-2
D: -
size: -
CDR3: CASSRGADSLMELFF
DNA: TGTGCCAGCAGCCGGGGGGCGGACAGCCTTATGGAACTGTTTTTT

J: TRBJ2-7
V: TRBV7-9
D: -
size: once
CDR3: CASSPGLYEQYF
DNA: TGTGCCAGCAGCCCGGGACTCTACGAGCAGTACTTC

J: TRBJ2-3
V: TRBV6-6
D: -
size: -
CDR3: CASSYSNWGTDTQYF
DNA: TGTGCCAGCAGTTACTCGAACTGGGGAACAGATACGCAGTATTTT

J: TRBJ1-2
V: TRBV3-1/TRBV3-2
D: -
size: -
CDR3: CASSQGGWSYGYTF
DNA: TGTGCCAGCAGCCAAGGGGGATGGAGCTATGGCTACACCTTC

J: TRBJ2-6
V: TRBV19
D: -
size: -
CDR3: CASGKTDSGANVLTF
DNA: TGTGCCAGTGGGAAAACAGACTCTGGGGCCAACGTCCTGACTTTC

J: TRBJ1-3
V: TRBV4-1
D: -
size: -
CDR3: CASSQVLRFSGNTIYF
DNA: TGCGCCAGCAGCCAGGTTCTGCGCTTCTCTGGAAACACCATATATTTT

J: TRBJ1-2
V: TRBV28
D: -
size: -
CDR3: CATELLPPKFYGYTF
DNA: TGTGCCACCGAACTTCTCCCCCCAAAATTCTATGGCTACACCTTC

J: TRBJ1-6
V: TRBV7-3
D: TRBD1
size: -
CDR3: CASSSNPAGGSYNSPLHF
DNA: TGTGCCAGCAGCTCAAACCCGGCAGGGGGCTCCTATAATTCACCCCTCCACTTT

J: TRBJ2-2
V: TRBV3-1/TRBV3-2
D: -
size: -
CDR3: CASSQVPGELFF
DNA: TGTGCCAGCAGCCAAGTCCCGGGGGAGCTGTTTTTT

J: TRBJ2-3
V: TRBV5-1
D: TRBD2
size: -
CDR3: CASSLANGGTKEGTQYF
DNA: TGCGCCAGCAGCTTAGCAAACGGTGGGACTAAAGAGGGTACGCAGTATTTT

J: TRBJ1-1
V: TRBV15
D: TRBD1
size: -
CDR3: CATSRLPGQGDTEAFF
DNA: TGTGCCACCAGCAGATTACCAGGACAGGGGGACACTGAAGCTTTCTTT

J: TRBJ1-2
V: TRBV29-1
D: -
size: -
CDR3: CSVGDRPYGYTF
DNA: TGCAGCGTTGGAGACAGGCCCTATGGCTACACCTTC

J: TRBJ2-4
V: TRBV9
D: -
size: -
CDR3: CASSPEQGSKNIQYF
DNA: TGTGCCAGCAGCCCGGAACAGGGATCCAAAAACATTCAGTACTTC

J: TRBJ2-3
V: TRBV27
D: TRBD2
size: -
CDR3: CASSLLAPRGVIDTQYF
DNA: TGTGCCAGCAGTTTACTCGCCCCGCGGGGGGTAATAGATACGCAGTATTTT